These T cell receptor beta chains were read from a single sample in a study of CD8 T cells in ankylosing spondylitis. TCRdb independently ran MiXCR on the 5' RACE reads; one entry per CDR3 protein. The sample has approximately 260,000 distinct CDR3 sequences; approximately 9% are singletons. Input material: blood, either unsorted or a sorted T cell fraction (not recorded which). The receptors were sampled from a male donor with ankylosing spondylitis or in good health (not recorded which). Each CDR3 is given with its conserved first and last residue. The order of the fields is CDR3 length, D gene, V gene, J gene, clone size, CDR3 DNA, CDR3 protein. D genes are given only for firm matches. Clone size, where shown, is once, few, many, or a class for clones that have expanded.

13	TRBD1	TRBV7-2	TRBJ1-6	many	TGTGCCAGCAGCTCGACAGGGACTTCACCCCTCCACTTT	CASSSTGTSPLHF
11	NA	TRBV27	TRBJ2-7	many	TGTGCCAGCAGCAGGGACTACGAGCAGTACTTC	CASSRDYEQYF
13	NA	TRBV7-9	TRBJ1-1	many	TGTGCCAGCAGCTTGTTACAGACTATTGAAGCTTTCTTT	CASSLLQTIEAFF
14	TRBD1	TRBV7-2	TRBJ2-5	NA	TGTGCCAGCAGCCATGACAGGGGGCGAGAGACCCAGTACTTC	CASSHDRGRETQYF
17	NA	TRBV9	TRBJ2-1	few	TGTGCCAGCAGCCGGGGGGTGGGCCAGGGGGCGCGAAATGAGCAGTTCTTC	CASSRGVGQGARNEQFF
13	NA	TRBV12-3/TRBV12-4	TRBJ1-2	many	TGTGCCAGCGCCCTTGAGGCAGCCTATGGCTACACCTTC	CASALEAAYGYTF
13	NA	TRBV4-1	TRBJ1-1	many	TGCGCCAGCAGCCCCCGGGACACTACTGAAGCTTTCTTT	CASSPRDTTEAFF
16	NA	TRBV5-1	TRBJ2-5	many	TGCGCCAGCAGCCCCCCCATGGGGTCCCATCAAGAGACCCAGTACTTC	CASSPPMGSHQETQYF
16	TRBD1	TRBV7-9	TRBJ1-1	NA	TGTGCCACCAGGGACAGGGGGCAACAACTGAACACTGAAGCTTTCTTT	CATRDRGQQLNTEAFF
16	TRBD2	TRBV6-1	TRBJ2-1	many	TGTGCCAGCAGTGAGGTAGCGGGGGGTTTTTACAATGAGCAGTTCTTC	CASSEVAGGFYNEQFF
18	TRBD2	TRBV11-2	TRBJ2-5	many	TGTGCCAGCAGCATAACCGGGACTAGCGGGGGGTCTTTAGAGACCCAGTACTTC	CASSITGTSGGSLETQYF
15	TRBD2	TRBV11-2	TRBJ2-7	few	TGTGCCAGCAGCTTAGGTGCGGGAGGCACCTACGAGCAGTACTTC	CASSLGAGGTYEQYF
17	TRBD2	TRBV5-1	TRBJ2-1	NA	TGCGCCAGCTCACCGGGACTAGCGGGGGGGCCTCGGGATGAGCAGTTCTTC	CASSPGLAGGPRDEQFF
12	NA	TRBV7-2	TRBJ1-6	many	TGTGCCAGCAGCTTAGATATCTCACCCCTCCACTTT	CASSLDISPLHF
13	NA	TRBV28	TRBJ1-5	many	TGTGCCAGCATTCAGGACCTTAATCAGCCCCAGCATTTT	CASIQDLNQPQHF
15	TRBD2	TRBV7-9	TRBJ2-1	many	TGTGCCAGCAGCTCACTAGCGCGGCCGGGAGATGAGCAGTTCTTC	CASSSLARPGDEQFF
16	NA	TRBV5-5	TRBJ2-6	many	TGTGCCAGCAGCTTAATCATGGGGGCTGGGGCCAACGTCCTGACTTTC	CASSLIMGAGANVLTF
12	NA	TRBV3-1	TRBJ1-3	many	TGTGCCAGCAGCCAAGGGAACTCTGCAACGAATTTT	CASSQGNSATNF
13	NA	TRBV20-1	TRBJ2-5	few	TGCAGTGCTAGGGGCTCACCGGGTGAGACCCAGTACTTC	CSARGSPGETQYF
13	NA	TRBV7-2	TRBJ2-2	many	TGTGCCAGCAGCCCGAGGCCGGCCGGGGAGCTGTTTTTT	CASSPRPAGELFF
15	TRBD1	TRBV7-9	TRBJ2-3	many	TGTGCCAGCAGCTCCGGGACAGGGAGCGCAGATACGCAGTATTTT	CASSSGTGSADTQYF
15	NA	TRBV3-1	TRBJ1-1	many	TGTGCCAGCAGCCAATCAGGGAGGGAGAACACTGAAGCTTTCTTT	CASSQSGRENTEAFF
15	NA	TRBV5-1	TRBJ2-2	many	TGCGCCAGCAGCTTGGTTGGGGTTGCCACCGGGGAGCTGTTTTTT	CASSLVGVATGELFF
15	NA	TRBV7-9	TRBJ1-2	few	TGTGCCAGCAGCTTATATTCCAGGGAAGGGGAAGGCTACACCTTC	CASSLYSREGEGYTF
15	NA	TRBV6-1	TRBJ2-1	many	TGTGCCAGCAGCCAAGGACTAAACCCATACAATGAGCAGTTCTTC	CASSQGLNPYNEQFF
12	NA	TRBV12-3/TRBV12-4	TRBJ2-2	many	TGTGCCAGCAGTTTACCGGCCGGGGAGCTGTTTTTT	CASSLPAGELFF
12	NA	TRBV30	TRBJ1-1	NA	TGTGCCTGGAACGCCGAGTGGACTGAAGCTTTCTTT	CAWNAEWTEAFF
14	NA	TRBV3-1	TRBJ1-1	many	TGTGCCAGCAGCCCGGCGGGGGTTGGGACTGAAGCTTTCTTT	CASSPAGVGTEAFF
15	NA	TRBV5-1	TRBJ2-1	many	TGCGCCAGCAGCCCGGGAAGGGCCCTCTACAATGAGCAGTTCTTC	CASSPGRALYNEQFF
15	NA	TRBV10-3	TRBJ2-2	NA	TGTGCCATCAGTGAAAGGGGGTCCCCGACCGGGGAGCTGTTTTTT	CAISERGSPTGELFF
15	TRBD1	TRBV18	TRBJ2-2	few	TGTGCCAGCTCGCCCGGGACAGGGGGCCTCGGGGAGCTGTTTTTT	CASSPGTGGLGELFF
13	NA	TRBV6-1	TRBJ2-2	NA	TGTGCCAGCGGGGCGGGGGCCACCGGGGAGCTGTTTTTT	CASGAGATGELFF
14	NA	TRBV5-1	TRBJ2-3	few	TGCGCCAGCAGTTGGCAGGGAATCACAGATACGCAGTATTTT	CASSWQGITDTQYF
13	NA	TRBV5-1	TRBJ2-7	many	TGCGCCAGCAGGGACGGCGACAATCACGAGCAGTACTTC	CASRDGDNHEQYF
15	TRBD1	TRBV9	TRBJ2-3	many	TGTGCCAGCAGCGTAGGGACAGGGAGCACAGATACGCAGTATTTT	CASSVGTGSTDTQYF
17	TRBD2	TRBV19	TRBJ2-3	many	TGTGCCAGTAGTACCTACCTAGGACTAGCGAATACAGATACGCAGTATTTT	CASSTYLGLANTDTQYF
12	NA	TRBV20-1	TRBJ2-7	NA	TGCAGTGCTATAGGTCCATCCTACGAGCAGTACTTC	CSAIGPSYEQYF
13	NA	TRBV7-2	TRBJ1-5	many	TGTGCCAGCAGCTTAGGGCGGGGGAGGGGTATACATTTT	CASSLGRGRGIHF
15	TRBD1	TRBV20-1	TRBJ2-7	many	TGCAGTGCTGTTAACCGGGACAGGGACAACTACGAGCAGTACTTC	CSAVNRDRDNYEQYF
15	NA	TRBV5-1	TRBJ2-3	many	TGCGCCAGCAGCTTGAGTTCCCGGACCACAGATACGCAGTATTTT	CASSLSSRTTDTQYF
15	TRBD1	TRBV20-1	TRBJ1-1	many	TGCAGTGCGAAGAGCCCCGGGACAGGTAACACTGAAGCTTTCTTT	CSAKSPGTGNTEAFF
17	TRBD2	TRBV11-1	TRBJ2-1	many	TGTGCCAGCAGCTTAGCGATAGCGGGGGGCTCCTACAATGAGCAGTTCTTC	CASSLAIAGGSYNEQFF
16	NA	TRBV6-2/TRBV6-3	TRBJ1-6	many	TGTGCCAGCAGTTACCTGGGGGCTGGAGGGAATTCACCCCTCCACTTT	CASSYLGAGGNSPLHF
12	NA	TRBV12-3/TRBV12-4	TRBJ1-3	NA	TGTGCCAGCAGCCAGAGCGGAAACACCATATATTTT	CASSQSGNTIYF
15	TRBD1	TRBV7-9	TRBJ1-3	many	TGTGCCAGCACAAGACAGGGGGCGCTGGGAAACACCATATATTTT	CASTRQGALGNTIYF
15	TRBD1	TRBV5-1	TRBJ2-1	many	TGCGCCAGCAGCTTGTTCACTAGGGGGCTCAATGAGCAGTTCTTC	CASSLFTRGLNEQFF
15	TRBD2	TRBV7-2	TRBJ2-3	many	TGTGCCAGCAGCACGCAAGCGGGGGGGACAGATACGCAGTATTTT	CASSTQAGGTDTQYF
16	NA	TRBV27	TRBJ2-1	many	TGTGCCAGCACCTTCCTTCCGGGACTGGGCAGAAATGAGCAGTTCTTC	CASTFLPGLGRNEQFF
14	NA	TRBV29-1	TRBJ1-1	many	TGCAGCGTCGGTCGGACAGTCATGAACACTGAAGCTTTCTTT	CSVGRTVMNTEAFF
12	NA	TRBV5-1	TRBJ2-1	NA	TGCGCCAACACCGGGCCCGGGGGTGAGCAGTTCTTC	CANTGPGGEQFF
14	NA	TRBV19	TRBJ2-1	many	TGTGCCAGTAGTATAGATGTGAGCCCCAATGAGCAGTTCTTC	CASSIDVSPNEQFF
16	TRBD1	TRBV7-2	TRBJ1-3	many	TGTGCCAGCAGCTTCGTTGGACAGGGGACGGGAAACACCATATATTTT	CASSFVGQGTGNTIYF
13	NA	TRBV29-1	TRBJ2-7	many	TGCAGCGTTAGGGGCAGGCTCACCTACGAGCAGTACTTC	CSVRGRLTYEQYF
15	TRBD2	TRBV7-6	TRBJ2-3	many	TGTGCCAGCAGCTTAGGGACTAGCAACACAGATACGCAGTATTTT	CASSLGTSNTDTQYF